One and the same sample provided the 8 T cell receptor beta chains below, sequenced in a study of vaccination and CD4 T cells after COVID-19. Which antigens these TCRs recognize remains unknown. The assay that was used to sequence DNA from cultured CD4+ T cells was the Oncomine TCR Beta short-read assay. TCRdb independently ran MiXCR on the PCR reads; one entry per CDR3 protein. The repertoire holds tens of thousands of distinct CDR3 sequences, roughly three fifths seen once, with 13% in the top ten. The treatment here: 10-day PBMC culture with coronavirus spike peptide pools or control peptides (ViraFEST assay). Material: CD4+ T cells from blood, cultured in vitro, obtained after SARS-CoV-2 vaccination. The receptors originated from a human donor who received a COVID-19 vaccine.

The CDR3 nucleotides read TGCGCCAGCTATTGGGGACTTAAAACCTACGAGCAGTACTTC. Translating gives CASYWGLKTYEQYF. V usage is TRBV10-1 and J usage is TRBJ2-7, with D possibly TRBD2 on 6 matching bases. This CDR3 is built from 14 residues. CDR1 WNHNN and CDR2 SYGVQD come from the germline V gene (reference sequence). The ends were cut back, 8 bases at V and 2 bases at J, with 16 bases in the middle.

This chain joins TRBV20-1 and TRBJ2-2, with TRBD1 matching over 11 bases. CDR1 DFQATT and CDR2 SNEGSKA come from the germline V gene (reference sequence). The length of the CDR3 is 14 residues. The J segment lost 8 bases and the V segment lost 0 bases, leaving 2 bases of the junction unmatched. This CDR3 reads CSAREGTGGGELFF. CDR3 nucleotides: TGCAGTGCTAGAGAAGGGACAGGGGGAGGGGAGCTGTTTTTT.

The chain carries TRBV5-1 and TRBJ1-1, with D hard to call. The ends were cut back, 6 bases at V and 3 bases at J, with 12 bases in the middle. Germline CDR1 reads SGHRS; CDR2 reads YFSETQ. The CDR3 covers 13 residues. CDR3 sequence (DNA): TGCGCCAGCAAGAACGCCTTTTACACTGAAGCTTTCTTT. It yields the protein CASKNAFYTEAFF.

The chain joins TRBV19 to TRBJ1-2, with 10 bases identical to TRBD1. The trim removed 7 bases at V and 3 bases at J, leaving 8 bases unmatched. CDR1 is LNHDA, CDR2 SQIVND, per germline (reference sequence). The CDR3 spans 15 residues. In DNA, the CDR3 is TGTGCCAGTAACCCCGATGGACAGGGGGACTATGGCTACACCTTC. This codes for CASNPDGQGDYGYTF.

This rearrangement joins TRBV6-5 to TRBJ2-3; TRBD2 agrees at 13 bases. J gave up 3 bases and V 6 bases, and 12 bases lay outside the gene matches. This CDR3 spans 18 amino acids. Germline assignment: CDR1 MNHEY and CDR2 SVGAGI. Here the CDR3 reads CASRYTPGTSGETDTQYF. For the CDR3, the DNA is TGTGCCAGCAGGTACACTCCCGGGACTAGCGGGGAAACAGATACGCAGTATTTT.

The chain couples TRBV7-2 to TRBJ2-3; weak D call: TRBD2 (6 bases). Germline V CDR1 and CDR2: SGHTA, FQGNSA. The CDR3 totals 14 residues. The germline V and J ends were trimmed by 5 bases and 4 bases, with 13 bases remaining between them. The CDR3 spells CASSLLSGSDTQYF. CDR3 nucleotide sequence: TGTGCCAGCAGCCTACTTAGCGGCTCAGATACGCAGTATTTT.

This clonotype ranks as medium-sized. Written as DNA, the CDR3 is TGTGCCAGCAGACGCCAAGGGGGCGGAAATAATTCACCCCTCCACTTT. This sequence encodes CASRRQGGGNNSPLHF. The rearrangement uses TRBV7-2 and TRBJ1-6; the match to TRBD1 covers 7 bases. Trimming took 6 bases from V and 5 from J; bases not matched to a gene: 10. The CDR3 is 16 amino acids. Germline-derived CDR1 and CDR2 are SGHTA and FQGNSA.

The chain couples TRBV20-1 to TRBJ1-1; no clear D gene. The ends were cut back, 0 bases at V and 1 base at J, with 9 bases in the middle. The CDR3 contains 14 residues. Germline V gene lookup returns CDR1 DFQATT and CDR2 SNEGSKA (reference sequence). Here the CDR3 reads CSARDPGSNTEAFF. The CDR3 DNA sequence: TGCAGTGCTAGAGATCCCGGGTCGAACACTGAAGCTTTCTTT.